One sample yielded the 29 T cell receptor beta chains listed below, sequenced in a study of T-cell memory formation after mild COVID-19. TCRdb called the 5' RACE reads again in MiXCR, with one record for every CDR3 protein. The sample carries fewer than 140,000 distinct CDR3 sequences, about a sixth recorded once. Sequenced: PBMCs or a T cell subset sorted from them (not recorded which). These receptors were collected from an adult woman who had mild COVID-19 (a few samples of this study predate the infection). Cell type and time point are not known.

The chain couples TRBV10-3 to TRBJ2-3; perhaps TRBD2 as D (6 bases). V lost 1 base and J 1 base, leaving 12 bases between the germline ends. The length of the CDR3 is 16 residues. Germline V CDR1 and CDR2: ENHRY, SYGVKD. CDR3 in amino acids: CAISELAAGRTDTQYF. As DNA, the CDR3 is TGTGCCATCAGTGAGTTAGCGGCGGGGCGCACAGATACGCAGTATTTT.

This clonotype was seen a few times. V and J are TRBV7-6 and TRBJ2-5; 10 positions match TRBD1. The CDR3 sequence is 17 residues long. The ends lost 4 bases at V and 4 bases at J; junction bases unmatched: 12. The germline gives CDR1 SGHVS, CDR2 FNYEAQ. The CDR3 reads CASSSPLIRTGGETQYF. In DNA, the CDR3 is TGTGCCAGCAGCTCACCTTTAATTCGGACAGGGGGAGAGACCCAGTACTTC.

This clonotype was observed a handful of times. This chain connects TRBV19 to TRBJ2-1, with 7 bases identical to TRBD1. V was pared by 6 bases and J by 0 bases, with 5 bases of the junction left unmatched. The CDR3 contains 15 residues. CDR1 LNHDA and CDR2 SQIVND come from the germline V gene (reference sequence). The CDR3 DNA reads TGTGCCAGTAGCTTCCGGGACAGCTCCTACAATGAGCAGTTCTTC. As protein: CASSFRDSSYNEQFF.

There are a few counts of this clonotype. The rearrangement joins TRBV20-1 to TRBJ2-7, with 7 bases identical to TRBD2. This CDR3 has 13 residues. Germline lookup yields CDR1 DFQATT and CDR2 SNEGSKA (reference sequence). Trimming cost V 5 bases and J 0 bases; bases outside gene matches: 4. The CDR3 region is CSARRDYSYEQYF. CDR3 bases: TGCAGTGCTCGGAGGGACTACTCCTACGAGCAGTACTTC.

V gene TRBV7-9 combines with J gene TRBJ2-1, with 7 bases matching TRBD1. Germline trimming cut 4 bases from V and 6 bases from J; bases unmatched to any gene: 6. Germline CDR1 reads SEHNR; CDR2 reads FQNEAQ (reference sequence). This CDR3 has 14 amino acids. Written as DNA, the CDR3 is TGTGCCAGCAGCTCGGGACAGTTGAGCAATGAGCAGTTCTTC. Encoded protein: CASSSGQLSNEQFF.

This clonotype was seen a handful of times. The rearrangement joins TRBV19 to TRBJ1-6; perhaps TRBD1 as D (5 bases). The CDR3 has 14 amino acids. The V end lost 3 bases, the J end lost 6 bases, and 9 bases lay between the germline ends. The germline gives CDR1 LNHDA, CDR2 SQIVND (reference sequence). CDR3: CASSIGASNSPLHF. For the CDR3, the DNA is TGTGCCAGTAGTATCGGGGCGTCTAATTCACCCCTCCACTTT. Based on the CDR3 plus reference TRBV19 and TRBJ1-6, the full variable domain is DGGITQSPKYLFRKEGQNVTLSCEQNLNHDAMYWYRQDPGQGLRLIYYSQIVNDFQKGDIAEGYSVSREKKESFPLTVTSAQKNPTAFYLCASSIGASNSPLHFGNGTRLTVT.

This clonotype was observed at least ten times. The rearrangement joins TRBV20-1 to TRBJ2-1; no firm D call. CDR3 length: 15 residues. The germline V gene encodes CDR1 DFQATT and CDR2 SNEGSKA (reference sequence). Trimming removed 0 bases at V and 0 bases at J, with 9 bases between. DNA for the CDR3: TGCAGTGCTAGAGAGCGGACCAGCTCCTACAATGAGCAGTTCTTC. This gives the protein CSARERTSSYNEQFF.

This clonotype was seen a handful of times. The chain links TRBV9 to TRBJ2-5, with a tentative D call TRBD1 (6 bases). There are 14 residues in the CDR3. V was pared by 0 bases and J by 5 bases, with 11 bases between. Per the germline V gene, CDR1 is SGDLS and CDR2 is YYNGEE. Here the CDR3 reads CASSVATGTETQYF. Here the CDR3 DNA reads TGTGCCAGCAGCGTAGCTACAGGGACGGAGACCCAGTACTTC.

V is TRBV13 and J is TRBJ2-1, with D maybe TRBD1 (5 bases). This CDR3 region has 11 residues. V was shortened by 5 bases and J by 13 bases, with 12 bases between the two germline ends. The germline V gene encodes CDR1 PRHDT and CDR2 FYEKMQ (reference sequence). The CDR3 here is CASSQTGPQFF. Here the CDR3 DNA reads TGTGCCAGCAGCCAAACAGGTCCCCAGTTCTTC.

This clonotype was counted a few times. This chain connects TRBV9 to TRBJ2-1; TRBD2 agrees at 9 bases. Germline V gene sequence: CDR1 SGDLS, CDR2 YYNGEE. V lost 7 bases to trimming and J lost 9 bases; unmatched junction nucleotides: 11. This CDR3 is built from 14 residues. The CDR3 sequence is CASGPGGGAGEQFF. CDR3 DNA: TGTGCCAGCGGGCCCGGCGGGGGGGCGGGTGAGCAGTTCTTC.

The chain couples TRBV10-3 to TRBJ1-5; weak D call: TRBD1 (5 bases). The V end lost 0 bases, the J end lost 11 bases, and 17 bases lay between the germline ends. The CDR3 loop spans 15 amino acids. The germline V gene encodes CDR1 ENHRY and CDR2 SYGVKD. DNA of the CDR3: TGTGCCATCAGTGAGTCTTTGGGACTCAGTTTGACCCAGCATTTT. Its protein product is CAISESLGLSLTQHF.

In its sample, this clonotype was seen once. The CDR3 here is CASTTTLFF. In DNA, the CDR3 is TGTGCCAGCACCACCACGCTGTTTTTT. The chain links TRBV27 to TRBJ2-2, with D unclear. CDR3 length: 9 amino acids. From germline, CDR1 is MNHEY and CDR2 SMNVEV (reference sequence). The ends were cut back, 7 bases at V and 13 bases at J, with 7 bases in the middle.

This clonotype came up a few times. The chain joins TRBV5-4 to TRBJ1-1; D possibly corresponds to TRBD1 (6 bases). The CDR3 has 11 residues. The V gene's germline CDR1 is SGHNT and CDR2 YYREEE (reference sequence). Trimming pared 5 bases from V and 8 bases from J, leaving 10 bases between. The CDR3 region is CASSFGQEAFF. CDR3 bases: TGTGCCAGCAGTTTCGGACAGGAAGCTTTCTTT.

The chain carries TRBV24-1 and TRBJ2-2, with a possible D match to TRBD2 (6 bases). The CDR3 contains 17 residues. Germline assignment: CDR1 KGHDR and CDR2 SFDVKD. V shed 2 bases and J shed 4 bases, with 16 bases lying between them. CDR3 sequence: CATSDWGLGLATGELFF. The DNA for the CDR3 is TGTGCCACCAGTGATTGGGGCCTGGGACTCGCCACCGGGGAGCTGTTTTTT.

This clonotype was detected only a few times. The rearrangement uses TRBV7-9 and TRBJ1-1, with TRBD1 matching 11 bases. The CDR3 consists of 17 residues. In germline, CDR1 is SEHNR, CDR2 FQNEAQ (reference sequence). The V segment lost 1 base and the J segment 3 bases; nucleotides outside the gene matches: 7. The CDR3 protein is CASSLGTGGEWDTEAFF. The CDR3 coding sequence is TGTGCCAGCAGCTTAGGGACAGGGGGCGAGTGGGACACTGAAGCTTTCTTT.

Only a few counts were recorded for this clonotype. CDR3 nucleotides: TGTGCCAGCAGCCAAGATAAGGGGTCAGGGGCAGATACGCAGTATTTT. It codes for CASSQDKGSGADTQYF. The V and J genes are TRBV4-2 and TRBJ2-3; perhaps TRBD1 as D (6 bases). Per the germline V gene, CDR1 is LGHNA and CDR2 is YNFKEQ. This CDR3 contains 16 residues. Trimming shortened V by 0 bases and J by 4 bases, and 14 bases separated the two germline ends.

This clonotype was detected only a few times. The genes are TRBV25-1 and TRBJ1-2; D call uncertain. This CDR3 comprises 12 residues. V lost 5 bases, J lost 4 bases, and 8 bases lay in between. Germline lookup yields CDR1 MGHDK and CDR2 SYGVNS. CDR3 protein: CASSRGFYGYTF. In DNA, the CDR3 is TGTGCCAGCAGTCGTGGGTTCTATGGCTACACCTTC.

This clonotype is medium-sized in the sample. The chain couples TRBV7-9 to TRBJ2-1; a possible D gene is TRBD1 (5 bases). This CDR3 spans 14 amino acids. V lost 5 bases and J lost 9, with 17 bases in between. CDR1 SEHNR and CDR2 FQNEAQ come from the germline V gene (reference sequence). The CDR3 DNA is TGTGCCAGCAGCCCAAGGGCAGGGAAGGGTGAGCAGTTCTTC. Translated, it gives CASSPRAGKGEQFF.

This clonotype appeared a few times. This chain links TRBV9 with TRBJ2-7; no definite D call. CDR1 is SGDLS and CDR2 is YYNGEE in the germline V gene. Deletions cut 0 bases from V and 2 bases from J, with 9 bases between. This CDR3 contains 14 residues. The CDR3 nucleotides read TGTGCCAGCAGCGTAGGTCAAGGGACCTACGAGCAGTACTTC. It translates to CASSVGQGTYEQYF.

This clonotype was observed a handful of times. The chain links TRBV4-1 to TRBJ1-5; D is unresolved. The CDR3 sequence is 15 residues long. In germline, CDR1 is MGHRA, CDR2 YSYEKL. Trimming took 1 base from V and 0 from J, leaving 7 bases between them. CDR3 in amino acids: CASSQVSSSNQPQHF. For the CDR3, the DNA is TGCGCCAGCAGCCAAGTCTCAAGTAGCAATCAGCCCCAGCATTTT.

This clonotype was detected ten times or more. V gene TRBV7-9 combines with J gene TRBJ2-5, with D maybe TRBD2 (5 bases). This CDR3 has 15 amino acids. Germline V gene data show CDR1 as SEHNR and CDR2 as FQNEAQ (reference sequence). V shed 0 bases and J shed 5 bases, with 13 bases lying between them. The CDR3 sequence is CASSLARSVAETQYF. DNA of the CDR3: TGTGCCAGCAGCTTAGCGCGGTCGGTAGCGGAGACCCAGTACTTC.

The chain is built from TRBV6-6 and TRBJ2-7; TRBD1 aligns across 7 bases. V was pared by 1 base and J by 0 bases, with 3 bases of the junction left unmatched. CDR3 length: 15 residues. Germline V gene data show CDR1 as MNHNY and CDR2 as SVGAGI (reference sequence). The CDR3 sequence is CASSYFRGTSYEQYF. CDR3 coding DNA: TGTGCCAGCAGTTACTTCAGGGGGACCTCCTACGAGCAGTACTTC.

This chain links TRBV6-2 or TRBV6-3 with TRBJ1-5; possibly TRBD1 for D (5 bases). Germline loops: CDR1 MNHEY, CDR2 SVGEGT. CDR3 size: 15 residues. V dropped 5 bases and J dropped 0 bases, with 11 bases sitting between them. CDR3 in amino acids: CASSPPRDSNQPQHF. The CDR3 DNA reads TGTGCCAGCAGTCCTCCCAGGGATAGCAATCAGCCCCAGCATTTT.

This clonotype was observed many times. The J gene is TRBJ2-5, the V gene TRBV12-3 or TRBV12-4, with D unclear. The CDR3 contains 11 residues. Trimming left V 8 bases short and J 5 bases short, with 9 bases between. Here the CDR3 reads CASVLGETQYF. The DNA of the CDR3 is TGTGCCAGCGTGCTAGGCGAGACCCAGTACTTC.

The J gene is TRBJ2-2, the V gene TRBV12-3 or TRBV12-4; the D call may be TRBD1 or TRBD2 (5 bases each). V dropped 5 bases and J dropped 1 base, with 20 bases sitting between them. The CDR3 spans 18 residues. In nucleotides, the CDR3 is TGTGCCAGCAGTGGGGGACCGCGGTATCAACTGAACACCGGGGAGCTGTTTTTT. It codes for CASSGGPRYQLNTGELFF.

The J gene is TRBJ2-1, the V gene TRBV6-2 or TRBV6-3; 7 positions agree with TRBD1. The CDR3 spans 15 residues. V lost 6 bases, J lost 7 bases, and 12 bases stayed unmatched. Germline CDR1 reads MNHEY; CDR2 reads SVGEGT. CDR3 in DNA: TGTGCCAGCAGCGGGGACAGTTTCAGTCCGAATGAGCAGTTCTTC. Translated, it gives CASSGDSFSPNEQFF.

This chain joins TRBV5-1 and TRBJ1-1; tentatively, D is TRBD1 (5 bases). Between the trimmed V and J ends, which lost 4 bases and 5 bases, there was a span of 18 bases. Germline values: CDR1 SGHRS, CDR2 YFSETQ. This CDR3 region has 15 residues. DNA of the CDR3: TGCGCCAGCAGCGGAGTGGGGGTGGAGGGGACTGAAGCTTTCTTT. Translation: CASSGVGVEGTEAFF.

This chain connects TRBV9 to TRBJ2-3; D not resolved. V lost 6 bases to trimming and J lost 4 bases, with 15 bases between them. Germline V gives CDR1 SGDLS, CDR2 YYNGEE. The CDR3 length is 14 residues. DNA for the CDR3: TGTGCCAGCAATTTGTACGGCGGCCCAGATACGCAGTATTTT. It specifies CASNLYGGPDTQYF.

This clonotype was seen at least ten times. The chain uses TRBV6-6 and TRBJ2-5, with D perhaps being TRBD1 or TRBD2 (5 bases each). The CDR3 has 16 residues. V was pared by 4 bases and J by 5 bases, with 20 bases between. Per the germline V gene, CDR1 is MNHNY and CDR2 is SVGAGI (reference sequence). The CDR3 coding sequence is TGTGCCAGCAGTTCTAACGCAGGGTATTCGGGGGAGACCCAGTACTTC. Translating gives CASSSNAGYSGETQYF.